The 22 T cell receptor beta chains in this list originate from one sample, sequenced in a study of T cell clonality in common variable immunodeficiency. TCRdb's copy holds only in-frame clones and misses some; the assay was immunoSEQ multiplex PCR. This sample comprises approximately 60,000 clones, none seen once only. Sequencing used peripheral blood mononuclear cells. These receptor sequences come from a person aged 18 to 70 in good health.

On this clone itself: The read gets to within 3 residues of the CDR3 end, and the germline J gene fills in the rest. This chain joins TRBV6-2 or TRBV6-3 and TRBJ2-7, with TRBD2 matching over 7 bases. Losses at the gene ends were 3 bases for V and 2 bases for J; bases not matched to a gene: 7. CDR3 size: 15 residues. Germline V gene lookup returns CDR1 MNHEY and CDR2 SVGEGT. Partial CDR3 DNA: TGTGCCAGCAGTTATGGGCTAGCGGAGGCCTACGAG. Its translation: CASSYGLAEAYE. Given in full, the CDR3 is CASSYGLAEAYEQYF.

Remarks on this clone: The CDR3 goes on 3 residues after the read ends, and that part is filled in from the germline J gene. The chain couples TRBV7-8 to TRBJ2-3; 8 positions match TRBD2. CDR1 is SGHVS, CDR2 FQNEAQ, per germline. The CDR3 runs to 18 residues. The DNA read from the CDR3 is TGTGCCAGCAGCTTAGTGGTCGAGACTAGCGCCGTCCAACAGACG. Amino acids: CASSLVVETSAVQQT. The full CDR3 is CASSLVVETSAVQQTQYF.

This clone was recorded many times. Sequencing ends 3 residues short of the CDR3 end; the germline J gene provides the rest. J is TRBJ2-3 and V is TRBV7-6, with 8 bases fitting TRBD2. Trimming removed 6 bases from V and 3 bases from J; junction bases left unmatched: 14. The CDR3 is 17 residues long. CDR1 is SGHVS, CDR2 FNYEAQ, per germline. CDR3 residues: CASSLNRLARTTDTQYF. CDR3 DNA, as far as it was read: TGTGCCAGCAGTTTGAATAGACTAGCGAGGACTACAGATACG.

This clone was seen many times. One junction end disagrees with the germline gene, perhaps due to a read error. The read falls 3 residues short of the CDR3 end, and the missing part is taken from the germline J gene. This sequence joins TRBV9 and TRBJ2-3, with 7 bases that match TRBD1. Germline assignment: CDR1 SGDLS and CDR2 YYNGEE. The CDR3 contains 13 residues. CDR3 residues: CASSLTGAETQYF. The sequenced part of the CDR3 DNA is TGTGCCAGCAGCCTCACAGGGGCAGAGACG.

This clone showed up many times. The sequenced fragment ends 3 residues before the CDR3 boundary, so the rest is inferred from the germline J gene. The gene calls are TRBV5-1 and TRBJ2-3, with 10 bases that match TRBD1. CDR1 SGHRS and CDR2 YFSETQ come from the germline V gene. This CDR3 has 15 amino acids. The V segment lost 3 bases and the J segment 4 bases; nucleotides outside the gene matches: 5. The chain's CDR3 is CASSSLTGGADTQYF. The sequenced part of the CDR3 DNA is TGCGCCAGCAGCTCCTTGACAGGGGGCGCAGATACG.

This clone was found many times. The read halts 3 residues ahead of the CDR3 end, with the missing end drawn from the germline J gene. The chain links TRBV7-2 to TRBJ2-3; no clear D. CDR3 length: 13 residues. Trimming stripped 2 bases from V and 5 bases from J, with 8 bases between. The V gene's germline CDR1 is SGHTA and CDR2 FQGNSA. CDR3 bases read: TGTGCCAGCAGCTTATCTATTGGAGATACG. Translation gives CASSLSIGDT. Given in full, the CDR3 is CASSLSIGDTQYF.

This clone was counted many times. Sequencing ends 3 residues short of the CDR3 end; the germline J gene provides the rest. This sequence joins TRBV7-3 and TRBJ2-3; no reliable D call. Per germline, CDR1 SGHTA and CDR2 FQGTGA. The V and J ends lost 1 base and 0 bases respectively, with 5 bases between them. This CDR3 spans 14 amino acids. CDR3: CASSLRASTDTQYF. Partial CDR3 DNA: TGTGCCAGCAGCTTAAGAGCTAGCACAGATACG.

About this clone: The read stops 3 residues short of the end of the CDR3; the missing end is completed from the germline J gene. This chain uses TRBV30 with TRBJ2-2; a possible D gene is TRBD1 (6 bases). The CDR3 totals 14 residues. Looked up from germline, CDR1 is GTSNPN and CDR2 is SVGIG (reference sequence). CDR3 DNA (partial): TGTGCCTGGAGTACAGGGCCAGCTAATGAAAAG. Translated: CAWSTGPANEK. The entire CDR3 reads CAWSTGPANEKLFF.

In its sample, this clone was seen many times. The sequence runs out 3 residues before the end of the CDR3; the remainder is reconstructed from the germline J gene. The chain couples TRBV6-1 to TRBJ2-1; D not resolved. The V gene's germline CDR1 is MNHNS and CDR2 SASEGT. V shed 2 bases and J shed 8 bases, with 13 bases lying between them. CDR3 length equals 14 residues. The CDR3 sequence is CASSEPRVWDEQFF. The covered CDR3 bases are TGTGCCAGCAGTGAACCCCGGGTTTGGGATGAG.

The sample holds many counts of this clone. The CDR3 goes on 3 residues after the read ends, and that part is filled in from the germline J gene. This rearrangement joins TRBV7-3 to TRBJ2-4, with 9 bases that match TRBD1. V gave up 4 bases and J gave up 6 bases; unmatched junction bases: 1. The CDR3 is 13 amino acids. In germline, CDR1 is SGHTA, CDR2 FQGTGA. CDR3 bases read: TGTGCCAGCAGCTCGGGACAGGGAAACATT. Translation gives CASSSGQGNI. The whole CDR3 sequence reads CASSSGQGNIQYF.

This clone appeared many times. The CDR3 DNA, read in part, is TGTGCCAGCTCACCGGACAGGGATGGTGAAAAG. This sequence encodes CASSPDRDGEK. The entire CDR3 protein is CASSPDRDGEKLFF. V is TRBV18 and J is TRBJ2-2; 8 bases match TRBD1. The read ends 3 residues early relative to the CDR3; the germline J gene fills the gap. The CDR3 is made up of 14 amino acids. Germline CDR1 and CDR2: KGHSH and LQKENI.

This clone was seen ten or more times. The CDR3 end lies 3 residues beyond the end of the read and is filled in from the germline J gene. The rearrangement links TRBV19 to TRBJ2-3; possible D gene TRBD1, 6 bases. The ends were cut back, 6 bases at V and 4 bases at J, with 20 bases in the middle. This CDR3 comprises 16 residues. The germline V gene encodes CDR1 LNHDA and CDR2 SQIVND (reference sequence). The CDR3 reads CASSPRQDVQADTQYF. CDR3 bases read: TGTGCCAGTAGCCCTCGACAGGACGTCCAGGCAGATACG.

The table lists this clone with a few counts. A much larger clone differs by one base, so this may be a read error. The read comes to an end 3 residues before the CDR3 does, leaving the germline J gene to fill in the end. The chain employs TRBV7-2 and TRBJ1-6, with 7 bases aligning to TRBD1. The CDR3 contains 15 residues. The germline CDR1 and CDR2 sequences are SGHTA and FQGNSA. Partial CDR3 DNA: TGTGTCAGCAGCCCAGCACAGGGGCAGAATTCACCC. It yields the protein CVSSPAQGQNSP. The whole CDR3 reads CVSSPAQGQNSPLHF.

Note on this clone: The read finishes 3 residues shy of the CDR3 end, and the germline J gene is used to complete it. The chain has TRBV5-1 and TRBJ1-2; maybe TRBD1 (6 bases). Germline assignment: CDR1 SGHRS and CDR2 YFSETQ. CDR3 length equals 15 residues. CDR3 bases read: TGCGCCAGCAGCTTGTCGGCGGGGGCCCAAGAGACC. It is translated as CASSLSAGAQET. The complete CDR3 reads CASSLSAGAQETYTF. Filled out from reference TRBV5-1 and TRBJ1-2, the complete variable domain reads KAGVTQTPRYLIKTRGQQVTLSCSPISGHRSVSWYQQTPGQGLQFLFEYFSETQRNKGNFPGRFSGRQFSNSRSEMNVSTLELGDSALYLCASSLSAGAQETYTFGSGTRLTVV.

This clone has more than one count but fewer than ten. CDR3 region: CAAEGAKANEKLFF. CDR3 DNA (partial): TGTGCCGCCGAGGGGGCGAAGGCTAATGAAAAG. The chain combines TRBV5-7 with TRBJ2-2, with 7 bases identical to TRBD1. Coverage ceases 3 residues before the CDR3 finishes, and the germline J gene fills in the end. TRBV5-7 is identified as an open reading frame with a role that is uncertain. This CDR3 has 14 residues.

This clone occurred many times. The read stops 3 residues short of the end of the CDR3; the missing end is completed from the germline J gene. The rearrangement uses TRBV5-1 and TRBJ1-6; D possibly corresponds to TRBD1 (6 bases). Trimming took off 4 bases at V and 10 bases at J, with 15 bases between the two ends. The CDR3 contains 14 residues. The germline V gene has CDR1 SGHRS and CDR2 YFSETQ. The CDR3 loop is CASSTGYPESPLHF. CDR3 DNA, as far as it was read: TGCGCCAGCAGCACAGGGTACCCTGAATCACCC.

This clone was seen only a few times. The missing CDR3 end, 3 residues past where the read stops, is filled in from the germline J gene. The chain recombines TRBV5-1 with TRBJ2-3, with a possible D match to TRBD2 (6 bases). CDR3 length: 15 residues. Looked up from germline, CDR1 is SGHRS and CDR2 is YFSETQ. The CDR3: CASSLVGGVNQPQYF. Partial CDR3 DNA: TGCGCCAGCAGCTTGGTGGGGGGAGTCAATCAGCCG.

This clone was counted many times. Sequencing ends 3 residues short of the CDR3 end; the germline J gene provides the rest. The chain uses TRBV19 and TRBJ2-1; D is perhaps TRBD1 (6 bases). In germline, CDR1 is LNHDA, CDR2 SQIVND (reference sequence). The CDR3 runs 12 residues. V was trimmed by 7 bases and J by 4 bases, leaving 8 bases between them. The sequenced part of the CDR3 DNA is TGTGCCAGTACTGGACAGTACAATGAG. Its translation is CASTGQYNE. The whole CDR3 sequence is CASTGQYNEQFF.

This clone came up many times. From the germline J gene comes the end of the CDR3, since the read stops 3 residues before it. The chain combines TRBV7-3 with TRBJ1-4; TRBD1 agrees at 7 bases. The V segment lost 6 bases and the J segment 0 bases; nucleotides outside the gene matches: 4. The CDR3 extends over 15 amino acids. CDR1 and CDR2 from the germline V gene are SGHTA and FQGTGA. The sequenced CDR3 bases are TGTGCCAGCAGACAGGGGTCCTCAACTAATGAAAAA. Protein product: CASRQGSSTNEK. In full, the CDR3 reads CASRQGSSTNEKLFF.

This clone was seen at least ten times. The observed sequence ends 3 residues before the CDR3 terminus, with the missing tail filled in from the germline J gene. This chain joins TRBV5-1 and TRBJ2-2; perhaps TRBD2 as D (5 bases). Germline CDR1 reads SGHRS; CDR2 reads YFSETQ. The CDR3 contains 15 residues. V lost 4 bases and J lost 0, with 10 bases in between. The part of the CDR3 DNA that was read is TGCGCCAGCAGCGGAGGAGCGGCGAACACCGGGGAG. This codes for CASSGGAANTGE. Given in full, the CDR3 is CASSGGAANTGELFF. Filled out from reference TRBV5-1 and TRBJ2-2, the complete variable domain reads KAGVTQTPRYLIKTRGQQVTLSCSPISGHRSVSWYQQTPGQGLQFLFEYFSETQRNKGNFPGRFSGRQFSNSRSEMNVSTLELGDSALYLCASSGGAANTGELFFGEGSRLTVL.

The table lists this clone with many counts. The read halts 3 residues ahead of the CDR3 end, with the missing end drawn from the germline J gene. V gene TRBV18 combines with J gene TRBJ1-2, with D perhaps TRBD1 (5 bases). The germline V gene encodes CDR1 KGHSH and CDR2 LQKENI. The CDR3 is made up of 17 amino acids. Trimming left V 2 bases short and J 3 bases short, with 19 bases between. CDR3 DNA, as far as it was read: TGTGCCAGCTCACCATCGTCGCCGGGACTCAGGCACTATGGC. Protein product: CASSPSSPGLRHYG. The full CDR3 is CASSPSSPGLRHYGYTF.

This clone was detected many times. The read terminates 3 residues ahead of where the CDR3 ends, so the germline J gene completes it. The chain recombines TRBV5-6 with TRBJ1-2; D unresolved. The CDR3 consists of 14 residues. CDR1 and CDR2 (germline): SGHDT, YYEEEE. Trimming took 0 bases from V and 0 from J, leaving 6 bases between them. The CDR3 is CASSLAGTNYGYTF. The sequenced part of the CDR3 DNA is TGTGCCAGCAGCTTGGCCGGTACTAACTATGGC.